This is a list of T cell receptor beta chains from one sample in a study of shared clonotypes between healthy human individuals. Sequencing was performed with immunoSEQ multiplex PCR; in TCRdb, only in-frame clones are kept and a portion is missing. The sample contains some 2.1 million clones, roughly 95% of which appear only once. Sequenced material: naive CD8+ T cells sorted from blood. These receptors were taken from a man aged 18 to 30 in good health. Both conserved end residues are part of each CDR3. The D gene is left open where the match is weak. Not every row has a clone size; where given, it reads once, few, many or a size class.

d_call: TRBD2
v_call: TRBV4-1
j_call: TRBJ2-7
clone_size: -
cdr3_aa: CASSHSSGLAGEYEQYF

d_call: TRBD1
v_call: TRBV6-1
j_call: TRBJ1-1
clone_size: -
cdr3_aa: CATQWQSTGSEAFF

d_call: -
v_call: TRBV27
j_call: TRBJ1-1
clone_size: -
cdr3_aa: CASSPSYGTPNTEAFF

d_call: -
v_call: TRBV5-8
j_call: TRBJ2-7
clone_size: -
cdr3_aa: CASGYRDSYEQYF

d_call: -
v_call: TRBV5-1
j_call: TRBJ2-1
clone_size: -
cdr3_aa: CASSLALYNEQFF

d_call: -
v_call: TRBV19
j_call: TRBJ1-1
clone_size: once
cdr3_aa: CASSAVWETEAFF

d_call: TRBD1
v_call: TRBV30
j_call: TRBJ2-1
clone_size: -
cdr3_aa: CAWRDRGRDEQFF

d_call: -
v_call: TRBV21-1
j_call: TRBJ2-7
clone_size: -
cdr3_aa: CASSKGWTEQYF

d_call: -
v_call: TRBV29-1
j_call: TRBJ1-1
clone_size: -
cdr3_aa: CSVEDSGTEAFF

d_call: TRBD1
v_call: TRBV9
j_call: TRBJ2-6
clone_size: -
cdr3_aa: CASSVVGQGSGANVLTF

d_call: TRBD1
v_call: TRBV10-1
j_call: TRBJ2-3
clone_size: -
cdr3_aa: CASKQGTASTDTQYF

d_call: -
v_call: TRBV5-5
j_call: TRBJ2-1
clone_size: -
cdr3_aa: CASTSPGHASYNEQFF

d_call: -
v_call: TRBV6-5
j_call: TRBJ2-2
clone_size: once
cdr3_aa: CASSYSPHRNIGELFF

d_call: -
v_call: TRBV27
j_call: TRBJ1-6
clone_size: -
cdr3_aa: CASSGLLTSYNSPLHF

d_call: -
v_call: TRBV15
j_call: TRBJ2-7
clone_size: -
cdr3_aa: CATSRDYTTYEQYF

d_call: -
v_call: TRBV4-1
j_call: -
clone_size: once
cdr3_aa: CASSQVMGSEQYF

d_call: -
v_call: TRBV7-9
j_call: TRBJ2-1
clone_size: -
cdr3_aa: CASSSPPGRASYNEQFF

d_call: TRBD2
v_call: TRBV7-2
j_call: TRBJ2-5
clone_size: -
cdr3_aa: CASSLGVGLAGEETQYF

d_call: -
v_call: TRBV28
j_call: TRBJ1-1
clone_size: -
cdr3_aa: CASSFVQGMNTEAFF

d_call: -
v_call: TRBV7-9
j_call: TRBJ2-2
clone_size: -
cdr3_aa: CASSSRTVNTGELFF

d_call: TRBD1
v_call: TRBV7-9
j_call: TRBJ2-3
clone_size: -
cdr3_aa: CASSPIGTGWPTDTQYF

d_call: TRBD1
v_call: TRBV30
j_call: TRBJ1-5
clone_size: -
cdr3_aa: CAWTSGTESNQPQHF

d_call: -
v_call: TRBV15
j_call: TRBJ1-1
clone_size: -
cdr3_aa: CATSRDPVPEAFF

d_call: -
v_call: TRBV6-5
j_call: TRBJ2-7
clone_size: -
cdr3_aa: CASSYGLASSYEQYF

d_call: TRBD2
v_call: TRBV7-9
j_call: TRBJ2-1
clone_size: -
cdr3_aa: CASSVDTGTRGWVNEQFF

d_call: TRBD1
v_call: TRBV18
j_call: TRBJ2-7
clone_size: -
cdr3_aa: CASSPSAEGTENSYEQYF

d_call: -
v_call: TRBV29-1
j_call: TRBJ2-7
clone_size: -
cdr3_aa: CSVEGGFNRSSYEQYF

d_call: -
v_call: TRBV29-1
j_call: TRBJ1-3
clone_size: -
cdr3_aa: CSVFGVGNTIYF

d_call: -
v_call: TRBV12-5
j_call: TRBJ1-5
clone_size: -
cdr3_aa: CASAPFNQPQHF

d_call: TRBD2
v_call: TRBV6-5
j_call: TRBJ2-7
clone_size: -
cdr3_aa: CASSYYSGVDEQYF

d_call: -
v_call: TRBV29-1
j_call: TRBJ2-1
clone_size: few
cdr3_aa: CSVERLQEQFF

d_call: -
v_call: TRBV5-1
j_call: TRBJ2-7
clone_size: -
cdr3_aa: CASSLASSYEQYF

d_call: TRBD1
v_call: TRBV7-2
j_call: TRBJ2-3
clone_size: -
cdr3_aa: CASSLFGTGGLVTQYF

d_call: -
v_call: TRBV9
j_call: TRBJ2-7
clone_size: -
cdr3_aa: CASSVGQATSGEQYF

d_call: TRBD1
v_call: TRBV11-1
j_call: TRBJ2-5
clone_size: -
cdr3_aa: CASSLLTGVAETQYF

d_call: -
v_call: TRBV7-9
j_call: TRBJ2-3
clone_size: once
cdr3_aa: CASSTGTDRTDTQYF

d_call: -
v_call: TRBV10-2
j_call: TRBJ2-1
clone_size: -
cdr3_aa: CASSDGSYNEQFF

d_call: -
v_call: TRBV7-9
j_call: TRBJ2-3
clone_size: once
cdr3_aa: CAILSGGVRTDTQYF

d_call: -
v_call: TRBV9
j_call: TRBJ1-5
clone_size: -
cdr3_aa: CASSVDGVSNQPQHF

d_call: -
v_call: TRBV27
j_call: TRBJ2-1
clone_size: -
cdr3_aa: CASSLGPQVNEQFF

d_call: -
v_call: TRBV4-1
j_call: TRBJ1-2
clone_size: -
cdr3_aa: CASSQRTSNYGYTF

d_call: -
v_call: TRBV7-9
j_call: TRBJ1-2
clone_size: -
cdr3_aa: CASSLGAVGGGYTF

d_call: TRBD1
v_call: TRBV7-9
j_call: TRBJ2-5
clone_size: -
cdr3_aa: CASSSEIGTGQETQYF

d_call: TRBD1
v_call: TRBV28
j_call: TRBJ1-5
clone_size: -
cdr3_aa: CASSPGQGARNQPQHF

d_call: -
v_call: TRBV15
j_call: TRBJ1-1
clone_size: -
cdr3_aa: CATSYRQYEAFF

d_call: -
v_call: TRBV11-2
j_call: TRBJ2-5
clone_size: -
cdr3_aa: CASGTYTQQETQYF

d_call: -
v_call: TRBV28
j_call: TRBJ1-6
clone_size: few
cdr3_aa: CASSSDVKPRSPLHF